This T cell receptor beta chain was captured in a study of vaccination effects on CD4 cells after COVID-19. General study findings and limits: Marked clonal contraction was seen in infection- and vaccine-induced clones late after vaccination.

It was after approximately 11 days of culture that CD4+ T cells were isolated. Assay used: immunoSEQ multiplex PCR; TCRdb lists only in-frame clones, some missing. The data show around 35,000 clones, around 79% seen once. Remarks on this clone: As yet, its antigen is unknown.

CDR1 is SNHLY and CDR2 is FYNNEI in the germline V gene. This CDR3 has 14 residues. V lost 4 bases and J 1 base, leaving 8 bases between the germline ends. This clonotype was sampled from a human donor who received a COVID-19 vaccine. This chain connects TRBV2 to TRBJ1-3; D is ambiguous. The sequences come from CD4+ T cells from PBMCs cultured without peptide, collected before COVID-19 vaccination. Written as DNA, the CDR3 is TGTGCCAGCAGTGGGGCGCGGTCTGGAAACACCATATATTTT. This encodes CASSGARSGNTIYF.